Listed below are T cell receptor beta chains from one sample, sequenced in a study of blood T cell repertoires in COVID-19. TCRdb's table, derived via immunoSEQ multiplex PCR, lists solely in-frame clones and lacks some. The sample includes about 58,000 clones, 75% to 90% of them seen just once. Sequenced: peripheral blood. Receptors were obtained from a human donor in a cohort sampled during active COVID-19. Each CDR3 is given with its conserved first and last residue. Each record gives: D gene, J gene, clone size, V gene, CDR3 protein, CDR3 DNA. The D gene is left open where the match is weak. Only part of the rows carry a size: once, few, many, or a class if the clone is expanded.

D gene: -
J gene: TRBJ2-7
clone size: once
V gene: TRBV2
CDR3 protein: CASTRLGLGEQYF
CDR3 DNA: TGTGCCAGCACGAGACTAGGACTTGGCGAGCAGTACTTC

D gene: TRBD2
J gene: TRBJ2-3
clone size: -
V gene: TRBV28
CDR3 protein: CASSPGGGPTDTQYF
CDR3 DNA: TGTGCCAGCAGCCCCGGCGGGGGGCCCACAGATACGCAGTATTTT

D gene: -
J gene: TRBJ1-2
clone size: -
V gene: TRBV21-1
CDR3 protein: CASRIQGLPGYGYTF
CDR3 DNA: TGTGCCAGCAGGATACAGGGGTTACCGGGGTATGGCTACACCTTC

D gene: -
J gene: TRBJ1-1
clone size: -
V gene: TRBV6-6
CDR3 protein: CASSFDMRNTEAFF
CDR3 DNA: TGTGCCAGCAGTTTTGACATGCGGAACACTGAAGCTTTCTTT

D gene: -
J gene: TRBJ1-1
clone size: -
V gene: TRBV2
CDR3 protein: CASSVGPAEAFF
CDR3 DNA: TGTGCCAGCAGTGTGGGGCCGGCTGAAGCTTTCTTT

D gene: TRBD2
J gene: TRBJ2-5
clone size: -
V gene: TRBV30
CDR3 protein: CAWSGGGMETQYF
CDR3 DNA: TGTGCCTGGAGTGGGGGGGGGATGGAGACCCAGTACTTC

D gene: -
J gene: TRBJ2-7
clone size: -
V gene: TRBV5-1
CDR3 protein: CASSLGGGTRTAYEQYF
CDR3 DNA: TGCGCCAGCAGCTTGGGGGGTGGGACACGAACCGCCTACGAGCAGTACTTC

D gene: -
J gene: TRBJ2-7
clone size: -
V gene: TRBV5-1
CDR3 protein: CASSWGTQGGEQYF
CDR3 DNA: TGCGCCAGCAGCTGGGGAACTCAGGGCGGCGAGCAGTACTTC

D gene: TRBD1
J gene: TRBJ1-2
clone size: once
V gene: TRBV20-1
CDR3 protein: CSASPTGVGYTF
CDR3 DNA: TGCAGTGCTAGTCCCACAGGGGTTGGCTACACCTTC

D gene: TRBD1
J gene: TRBJ2-7
clone size: few
V gene: TRBV6-5
CDR3 protein: CATGQGMEQYF
CDR3 DNA: TGTGCCACCGGACAGGGGATGGAGCAGTACTTC

D gene: -
J gene: TRBJ1-2
clone size: once
V gene: TRBV2
CDR3 protein: CASSHSKNYGYTF
CDR3 DNA: TGTGCCAGCAGTCACAGTAAAAACTATGGCTACACCTTC

D gene: TRBD1
J gene: TRBJ2-5
clone size: -
V gene: TRBV24-1
CDR3 protein: CATSDGTVLGTQYF
CDR3 DNA: TGTGCCACCAGTGATGGGACAGTCCTCGGGACCCAGTACTTC

D gene: TRBD1
J gene: TRBJ1-4
clone size: -
V gene: TRBV9
CDR3 protein: CASSVDSTGGDEKLFF
CDR3 DNA: TGTGCCAGCAGCGTAGATAGTACAGGGGGCGATGAAAAACTGTTTTTT

D gene: -
J gene: TRBJ1-4
clone size: -
V gene: TRBV12-3/TRBV12-4
CDR3 protein: CASRFQGYEKLFF
CDR3 DNA: TGTGCCAGCAGATTCCAGGGTTATGAAAAACTGTTTTTT

D gene: -
J gene: TRBJ1-1
clone size: few
V gene: TRBV5-4
CDR3 protein: CASRTDYNMNTEAFF
CDR3 DNA: TGTGCCAGCCGGACAGACTACAACATGAACACTGAAGCTTTCTTT

D gene: -
J gene: TRBJ1-1
clone size: -
V gene: TRBV29-1
CDR3 protein: CSVLTRGEEAFF
CDR3 DNA: TGCAGCGTTCTTACCCGGGGGGAGGAAGCTTTCTTT

D gene: -
J gene: TRBJ2-2
clone size: -
V gene: TRBV7-2
CDR3 protein: CASSLGLITGELFF
CDR3 DNA: TGTGCCAGCAGCTTGGGACTGATTACCGGGGAGCTGTTTTTT

D gene: -
J gene: TRBJ2-3
clone size: -
V gene: TRBV7-7
CDR3 protein: CASSPRPGGTDTQYF
CDR3 DNA: TGTGCTAGCAGCCCCCGCCCGGGGGGCACAGATACGCAGTATTTT

D gene: -
J gene: TRBJ2-2
clone size: -
V gene: TRBV10-2
CDR3 protein: CASSGLQMYTGELFF
CDR3 DNA: TGCGCCAGCAGTGGGCTACAGATGTATACCGGGGAGCTGTTTTTT

D gene: TRBD2
J gene: TRBJ2-1
clone size: -
V gene: TRBV5-1
CDR3 protein: CASRSGGLGDEQFF
CDR3 DNA: TGCGCCAGCAGAAGCGGGGGTCTTGGAGATGAGCAGTTCTTC

D gene: TRBD2
J gene: TRBJ2-1
clone size: -
V gene: TRBV6-1
CDR3 protein: CASSSRLAGWNEQFF
CDR3 DNA: TGTGCCAGCAGTTCTCGACTAGCGGGATGGAATGAGCAGTTCTTC

D gene: TRBD1
J gene: TRBJ1-4
clone size: -
V gene: TRBV25-1
CDR3 protein: CASRGTDGEKLFF
CDR3 DNA: TGTGCCAGCAGAGGGACAGATGGTGAAAAACTGTTTTTT

D gene: -
J gene: TRBJ2-7
clone size: -
V gene: TRBV18
CDR3 protein: CASSHTPGEQYF
CDR3 DNA: TGTGCCAGCTCACACACCCCGGGGGAGCAGTACTTC

D gene: -
J gene: TRBJ2-1
clone size: -
V gene: TRBV11-2
CDR3 protein: CASSSSAAGRRKFF
CDR3 DNA: TGTGCCAGCAGCTCTTCAGCCGCCGGGCGGAGGAAGTTCTTC

D gene: -
J gene: TRBJ2-7
clone size: -
V gene: TRBV6-2/TRBV6-3
CDR3 protein: CASSYPDTVHDEQYF
CDR3 DNA: TGTGCCAGCAGTTACCCCGACACGGTCCATGACGAGCAGTACTTC

D gene: TRBD2
J gene: TRBJ2-1
clone size: once
V gene: TRBV24-1
CDR3 protein: CATSDRLAGVNEQFF
CDR3 DNA: TGTGCCACCAGTGATCGCCTAGCGGGAGTCAATGAGCAGTTCTTC

D gene: TRBD1
J gene: TRBJ1-4
clone size: -
V gene: TRBV6-5
CDR3 protein: CASRRQGRNEKLFF
CDR3 DNA: TGTGCCAGCAGACGACAGGGGAGAAATGAAAAACTGTTTTTT

D gene: -
J gene: TRBJ1-2
clone size: -
V gene: TRBV9
CDR3 protein: CASSDGIRGYTF
CDR3 DNA: TGTGCCAGCAGCGACGGGATTCGGGGCTACACCTTC

D gene: -
J gene: TRBJ1-1
clone size: -
V gene: TRBV28
CDR3 protein: CASSLSYNTEAFF
CDR3 DNA: TGTGCCAGCAGTTTATCCTATAACACTGAAGCTTTCTTT

D gene: -
J gene: TRBJ2-1
clone size: -
V gene: TRBV6-5
CDR3 protein: CASSYSQTGGHNEQFF
CDR3 DNA: TGTGCCAGCAGTTACTCACAGACAGGCGGCCACAATGAGCAGTTCTTC

D gene: -
J gene: TRBJ2-1
clone size: -
V gene: TRBV5-6
CDR3 protein: CASSKGTVNNEQFF
CDR3 DNA: TGTGCCAGCAGCAAGGGGACTGTTAACAATGAGCAGTTCTTC

D gene: TRBD1
J gene: TRBJ2-2
clone size: -
V gene: TRBV11-2
CDR3 protein: CASSFRDRVGTGELFF
CDR3 DNA: TGTGCCAGCAGCTTTAGGGACAGGGTGGGCACCGGGGAGCTGTTTTTT

D gene: TRBD1
J gene: TRBJ1-3
clone size: few
V gene: TRBV4-2
CDR3 protein: CASSQGWGGQGLQSGNTIYF
CDR3 DNA: TGTGCCAGCAGCCAAGGGTGGGGGGGACAGGGTCTCCAGTCCGGAAACACCATATATTTT

D gene: -
J gene: TRBJ2-7
clone size: -
V gene: TRBV5-1
CDR3 protein: CASSLQGMINEQYF
CDR3 DNA: TGCGCCAGCAGCTTGCAGGGAATGATAAACGAGCAGTACTTC

D gene: -
J gene: TRBJ1-1
clone size: -
V gene: TRBV3-1/TRBV3-2
CDR3 protein: CASSQWERQFEAFF
CDR3 DNA: TGTGCCAGCAGCCAGTGGGAGCGGCAGTTTGAAGCTTTCTTT

D gene: TRBD1
J gene: TRBJ2-5
clone size: -
V gene: TRBV7-9
CDR3 protein: CASSQTGGLETQYF
CDR3 DNA: TGTGCCAGCAGCCAGACAGGGGGCCTAGAGACCCAGTACTTC

D gene: -
J gene: TRBJ2-2
clone size: once
V gene: TRBV7-2
CDR3 protein: CASSLGQGGIGELFF
CDR3 DNA: TGTGCCAGCAGCTTAGGTCAGGGTGGAATCGGGGAGCTGTTTTTT

D gene: TRBD1
J gene: TRBJ2-2
clone size: -
V gene: TRBV2
CDR3 protein: CAGGQGANTGELFF
CDR3 DNA: TGTGCCGGAGGACAGGGAGCGAACACCGGGGAGCTGTTTTTT

D gene: -
J gene: TRBJ1-4
clone size: -
V gene: TRBV11-3
CDR3 protein: CASSRSRNEKLFF
CDR3 DNA: TGTGCCAGCAGCCGCTCTCGGAATGAAAAACTGTTTTTT

D gene: -
J gene: TRBJ2-1
clone size: once
V gene: TRBV19
CDR3 protein: CASSARPSSYNEQFF
CDR3 DNA: TGTGCCAGTAGTGCGAGGCCGAGCTCCTACAATGAGCAGTTCTTC

D gene: TRBD1
J gene: TRBJ2-7
clone size: -
V gene: TRBV10-3
CDR3 protein: CAISETTGVQYF
CDR3 DNA: TGTGCCATCAGTGAGACGACAGGGGTGCAGTACTTC